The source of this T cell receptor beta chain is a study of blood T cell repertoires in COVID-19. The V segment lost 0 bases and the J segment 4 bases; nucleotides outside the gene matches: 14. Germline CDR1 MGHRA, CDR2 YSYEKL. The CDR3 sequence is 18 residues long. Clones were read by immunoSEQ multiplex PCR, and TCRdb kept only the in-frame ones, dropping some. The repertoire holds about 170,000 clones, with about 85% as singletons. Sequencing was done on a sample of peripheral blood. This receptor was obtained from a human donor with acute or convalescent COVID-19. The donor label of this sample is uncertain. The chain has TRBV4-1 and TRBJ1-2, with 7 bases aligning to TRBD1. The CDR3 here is CASSQDSVRTGTFYGYTF. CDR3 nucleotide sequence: TGCGCCAGCAGCCAAGATTCGGTCCGGACAGGAACCTTCTATGGCTACACCTTC.